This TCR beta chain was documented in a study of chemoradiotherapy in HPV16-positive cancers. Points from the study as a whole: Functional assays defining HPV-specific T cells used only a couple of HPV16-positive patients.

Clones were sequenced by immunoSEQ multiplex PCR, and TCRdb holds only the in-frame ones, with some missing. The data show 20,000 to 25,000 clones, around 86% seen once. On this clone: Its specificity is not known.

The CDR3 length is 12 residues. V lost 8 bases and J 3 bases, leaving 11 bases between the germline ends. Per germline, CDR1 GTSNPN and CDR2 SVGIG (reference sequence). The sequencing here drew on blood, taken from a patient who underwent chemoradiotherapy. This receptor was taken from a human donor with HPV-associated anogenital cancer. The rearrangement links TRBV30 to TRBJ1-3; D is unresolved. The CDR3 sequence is CALGPGGNTIYF. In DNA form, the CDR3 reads TGTGCCCTGGGTCCAGGTGGAAACACCATATATTTT.